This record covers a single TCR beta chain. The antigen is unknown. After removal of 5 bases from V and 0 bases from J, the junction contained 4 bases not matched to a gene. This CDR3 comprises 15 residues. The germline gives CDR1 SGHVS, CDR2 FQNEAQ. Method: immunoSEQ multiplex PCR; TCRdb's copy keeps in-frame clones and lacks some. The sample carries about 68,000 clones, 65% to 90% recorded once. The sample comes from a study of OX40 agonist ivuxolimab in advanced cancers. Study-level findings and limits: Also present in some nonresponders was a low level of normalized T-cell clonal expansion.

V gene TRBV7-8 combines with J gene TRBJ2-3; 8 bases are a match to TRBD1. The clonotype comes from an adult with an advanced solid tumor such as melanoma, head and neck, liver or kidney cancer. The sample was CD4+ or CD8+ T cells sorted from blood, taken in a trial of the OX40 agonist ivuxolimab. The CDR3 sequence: CASSRQGSSTDTQYF. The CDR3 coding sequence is TGTGCCAGCAGCAGACAGGGGTCGAGCACAGATACGCAGTATTTT.